Listed below are T cell receptor beta chains from one sample, sequenced in a study of T cell changes during pregnancy in multiple sclerosis. Here immunoSEQ multiplex PCR was the method, and the copy in TCRdb shows in-frame clones only, minus some. The sample includes approximately 130,000 clones, about 95% of them seen just once. The source was peripheral blood, collected after pregnancy. The receptors stem from a female donor with multiple sclerosis, enrolled in a pregnancy study. Both conserved end residues are part of each CDR3. The order of the fields is CDR3 DNA, CDR3 protein, V gene, clone size, J gene, D gene. D genes are given only for firm matches. The size field is filled for only some rows; it gives once, few, many or a size class.

CDR3 DNA: TGTGCCAGCAGTTTTTTGTACGGGGGGAAAAACGTTTACAATGAGCAGTTCTTC
CDR3 protein: CASSFLYGGKNVYNEQFF
V gene: TRBV28
clone size: -
J gene: TRBJ2-1
D gene: TRBD2

CDR3 DNA: TGTGCCAGTTCCACTAGCGGGAGGGCGAATGAGCAGTTCTTC
CDR3 protein: CASSTSGRANEQFF
V gene: TRBV27
clone size: -
J gene: TRBJ2-1
D gene: TRBD2

CDR3 DNA: TGTGCCAGCTCCCAAACGGGGGCCTACAATGAGCAGTTCTTC
CDR3 protein: CASSQTGAYNEQFF
V gene: TRBV18
clone size: -
J gene: TRBJ2-1
D gene: -

CDR3 DNA: TGTGCCAGCAGTGCGCGGTGGCAGGGATGGGAAAAACTGTTTTTT
CDR3 protein: CASSARWQGWEKLFF
V gene: TRBV28
clone size: -
J gene: TRBJ1-4
D gene: -

CDR3 DNA: TGTGCCAGCTCACCACTCGGACAGGGGGCCTACGAGCAGTACTTC
CDR3 protein: CASSPLGQGAYEQYF
V gene: TRBV18
clone size: -
J gene: TRBJ2-7
D gene: TRBD1

CDR3 DNA: TGTGCCAGTTGCTCCTTTGGAGGCTTGGGATTTGAAGCTTTCTTT
CDR3 protein: CASCSFGGLGFEAFF
V gene: TRBV28
clone size: -
J gene: TRBJ1-1
D gene: -

CDR3 DNA: TGTGCCAGCAGCCAAGAGACAGAACATGGTGAAGCTTTCTTT
CDR3 protein: CASSQETEHGEAFF
V gene: TRBV14
clone size: few
J gene: TRBJ1-1
D gene: -

CDR3 DNA: TGTGCCATCACCGGGGGGGGTTCGGGTTCCTACGAGCAGTACTTC
CDR3 protein: CAITGGGSGSYEQYF
V gene: TRBV28
clone size: -
J gene: TRBJ2-7
D gene: TRBD2

CDR3 DNA: TGTGCCAGCAGCCCGACAGGGGGCTCGGGCGAGCAGTACTTC
CDR3 protein: CASSPTGGSGEQYF
V gene: TRBV7-6
clone size: -
J gene: TRBJ2-7
D gene: TRBD1

CDR3 DNA: TGTGCCAGCAGCTTCGATCAGGTGGGGCTCAATGAGCAGTTCTTC
CDR3 protein: CASSFDQVGLNEQFF
V gene: TRBV7-3
clone size: -
J gene: TRBJ2-1
D gene: -

CDR3 DNA: TGTGCCAGTAGTACCGACAGGGTGGGGAGCACTGAAGCTTTCTTT
CDR3 protein: CASSTDRVGSTEAFF
V gene: TRBV19
clone size: -
J gene: TRBJ1-1
D gene: TRBD1

CDR3 DNA: TGTGCCAGTAGTCCGACAGGGGGCTTCAACGAGCAGTACTTC
CDR3 protein: CASSPTGGFNEQYF
V gene: TRBV19
clone size: -
J gene: TRBJ2-7
D gene: TRBD1

CDR3 DNA: TGTGCCAGCAGGGGGGGGCTAGCGGTCTACGAGCAGTACTTC
CDR3 protein: CASRGGLAVYEQYF
V gene: TRBV2
clone size: -
J gene: TRBJ2-7
D gene: -

CDR3 DNA: TGTGCCAGCACCGTACTAGCGGGAGGCGTCAATGAGCAGTTCTTC
CDR3 protein: CASTVLAGGVNEQFF
V gene: TRBV5-8
clone size: -
J gene: TRBJ2-1
D gene: TRBD2

CDR3 DNA: TGTGCCAGCAGCAAAATCCCCCCCGTGCGGGAAAGCTCCTACGAGCAGTACTTC
CDR3 protein: CASSKIPPVRESSYEQYF
V gene: TRBV21-1
clone size: -
J gene: TRBJ2-7
D gene: -

CDR3 DNA: TGTGCCAGCAGTTGGACTAGCTACGAGCAGTACTTC
CDR3 protein: CASSWTSYEQYF
V gene: TRBV6-6
clone size: -
J gene: TRBJ2-7
D gene: TRBD2

CDR3 DNA: TGTGCCAGCAGCCTTAATGGAGGGTCCTACAATGAGCAGTTCTTC
CDR3 protein: CASSLNGGSYNEQFF
V gene: TRBV11-1
clone size: -
J gene: TRBJ2-1
D gene: -

CDR3 DNA: TGTGCCAGCAGCTTAAGGGGAACTGAAGCTTTCTTT
CDR3 protein: CASSLRGTEAFF
V gene: TRBV5-8
clone size: -
J gene: TRBJ1-1
D gene: -

CDR3 DNA: TGTGCCAGCAGCATACAGGGACAGCCCCAGCATTTT
CDR3 protein: CASSIQGQPQHF
V gene: TRBV7-9
clone size: -
J gene: TRBJ1-5
D gene: -

CDR3 DNA: TGTGCCAGCAGCTTAGATGGCAGTCTTACCTACGAGCAGTACTTC
CDR3 protein: CASSLDGSLTYEQYF
V gene: TRBV7-9
clone size: -
J gene: TRBJ2-7
D gene: -

CDR3 DNA: TGTGCCAGCAGTTTATCTCTTGGGAGGCCGGGGGACGAGCAGTACTTC
CDR3 protein: CASSLSLGRPGDEQYF
V gene: TRBV27
clone size: -
J gene: TRBJ2-7
D gene: -

CDR3 DNA: TGTGCCAGCAGAAACCGGGGGTCCAACTACAATGAGCAGTTCTTC
CDR3 protein: CASRNRGSNYNEQFF
V gene: TRBV7-2
clone size: -
J gene: TRBJ2-1
D gene: -

CDR3 DNA: TGCGCCAGCAGCTTAGGGACAGGGGGCTACGAGCAGTACTTC
CDR3 protein: CASSLGTGGYEQYF
V gene: TRBV5-1
clone size: once
J gene: TRBJ2-7
D gene: TRBD1

CDR3 DNA: TGTGCCAGCAGTGACGGGACTGCCTACTACGAGCAGTACTTC
CDR3 protein: CASSDGTAYYEQYF
V gene: TRBV6-1
clone size: once
J gene: TRBJ2-7
D gene: -

CDR3 DNA: TGTGCCAGCAGCTCTAGCGGATTCGGCGAGACCCAGTACTTC
CDR3 protein: CASSSSGFGETQYF
V gene: TRBV7-3
clone size: once
J gene: TRBJ2-5
D gene: TRBD2

CDR3 DNA: TGTGCCAGCAGTGAGGAGGGATTTGGCTATGGCTACACCTTC
CDR3 protein: CASSEEGFGYGYTF
V gene: TRBV6-4
clone size: once
J gene: TRBJ1-2
D gene: -

CDR3 DNA: TGTGCCAGCAGTTTGTTAGCAGGGACAGGGCTTCAAGCTTTCTTT
CDR3 protein: CASSLLAGTGLQAFF
V gene: TRBV27
clone size: -
J gene: TRBJ1-1
D gene: TRBD1

CDR3 DNA: TGTGCCAGCAGTGAGGACAGTTCTGGGGCCAACGTCCTGACTTTC
CDR3 protein: CASSEDSSGANVLTF
V gene: TRBV2
clone size: once
J gene: TRBJ2-6
D gene: -

CDR3 DNA: TGTGCCACCAGCGCCGCGGGCAGGAACGGGGAGGCGCGATTCTTT
CDR3 protein: CATSAAGRNGEARFF
V gene: TRBV15
clone size: -
J gene: TRBJ1-1
D gene: -

CDR3 DNA: TGTGCCAGCAGCTACCCTCTAGCAAGCGGGAGAAGGAATACGCAGTATTTT
CDR3 protein: CASSYPLASGRRNTQYF
V gene: TRBV7-2
clone size: -
J gene: TRBJ2-3
D gene: TRBD2

CDR3 DNA: TGTGCCAGCAGTACAGGAACAGATACGCAGTATTTT
CDR3 protein: CASSTGTDTQYF
V gene: TRBV25-1
clone size: -
J gene: TRBJ2-3
D gene: -

CDR3 DNA: TGCAGCGTTGAAGGGACAGTTGGGGAAATCTACGAGCAGTACTTC
CDR3 protein: CSVEGTVGEIYEQYF
V gene: TRBV29-1
clone size: -
J gene: TRBJ2-7
D gene: -

CDR3 DNA: TGCAGTGCTAGTGGGACTGTCGAGCAGTACTTC
CDR3 protein: CSASGTVEQYF
V gene: TRBV20-1
clone size: -
J gene: TRBJ2-7
D gene: -

CDR3 DNA: TGTGCCAGCAGTTTAGACAGGGTTATCGAGACCCAGTACTTC
CDR3 protein: CASSLDRVIETQYF
V gene: TRBV28
clone size: once
J gene: TRBJ2-5
D gene: TRBD1

CDR3 DNA: TGTGCCAGCAGCTTAGGCGGTTCTACTAATGAAAAACTGTTTTTT
CDR3 protein: CASSLGGSTNEKLFF
V gene: TRBV7-9
clone size: once
J gene: TRBJ1-4
D gene: -

CDR3 DNA: TGTGCCAGCAGCCGAGGAGGGCGGGCCCGGGGCACAGATACGCAGTATTTT
CDR3 protein: CASSRGGRARGTDTQYF
V gene: TRBV5-4
clone size: -
J gene: TRBJ2-3
D gene: -

CDR3 DNA: TGTGCCAGCACCGGGGGACGTCGCCGAGGAGGCTACACCTTC
CDR3 protein: CASTGGRRRGGYTF
V gene: TRBV2
clone size: -
J gene: TRBJ1-2
D gene: -

CDR3 DNA: TGTGCCAGCAGCCAAGATAAAGGGGTCACTGAAGCTTTCTTT
CDR3 protein: CASSQDKGVTEAFF
V gene: TRBV4-2
clone size: -
J gene: TRBJ1-1
D gene: -

CDR3 DNA: TGTGCCAGCAGTTTAGGGTCACGCGGCCCCCAGTACTTC
CDR3 protein: CASSLGSRGPQYF
V gene: TRBV28
clone size: -
J gene: TRBJ2-7
D gene: -

CDR3 DNA: TGCAGCGTTGGGGCGGGAGGTGCAGATACGCAGTATTTT
CDR3 protein: CSVGAGGADTQYF
V gene: TRBV29-1
clone size: once
J gene: TRBJ2-3
D gene: TRBD2

CDR3 DNA: TGTGCCATCAGTGTTAACAGGGCAGAGACCCAGTACTTC
CDR3 protein: CAISVNRAETQYF
V gene: TRBV10-3
clone size: -
J gene: TRBJ2-5
D gene: -